The 22 T cell receptor beta chains presented below share a single source sample, sequenced in a study of CXCR3-negative and CXCR3-positive naive CD8 T cells. Study findings and constraints: Researchers report that CXCR3-positive naive cells carry more hydrophobic TRB CDR3s than CXCR3-negative naive cells.

Which antigens these TCRs recognize remains unknown. UMI-labeled 5' RACE yielded the TRB cDNA libraries. For each CDR3 protein, TCRdb gives one entry from its re-call of the 5' RACE reads, without DNA. Its clone listing holds some 150,000 distinct CDR3 sequences. Sequencing was carried out using naive CXCR3+ CD8+ T cells from blood. The subset was: CD45RO-CCR7+CD27+CD95- naive CD8+ T cells expressing CXCR3 (TNR3+). The receptors stem from a human donor in good health. Some clones in this sample may be carry-over from other donors' samples.

The chain has TRBV7-9 and TRBJ2-1; TCRdb picks TRBD1, but there is no DNA to check that call. There are 16 residues in the CDR3. CDR1 and CDR2 (germline): SEHNR, FQNEAQ (reference sequence). CDR3 amino acids: CASSLARDISYNEQFF.

Here the CDR3 reads CASSEPVGEQYF. J is TRBJ2-7 and V is TRBV27. The germline V gene encodes CDR1 MNHEY and CDR2 SMNVEV (reference sequence). CDR3 length: 12 residues.

This chain uses TRBV12-3 or TRBV12-4 with TRBJ2-2. The CDR3 has 12 amino acids. CDR3 protein: CAGLAATGELFF.

The chain links TRBV5-1 to TRBJ2-3. Germline V gives CDR1 SGHRS, CDR2 YFSETQ. The CDR3 runs to 13 residues. CDR3 sequence: CASSSRYWDTQYF.

The chain recombines TRBV7-9 with TRBJ2-1. CDR3 length equals 11 residues. Germline CDR1 reads SEHNR; CDR2 reads FQNEAQ (reference sequence). The CDR3 loop is CASSLRYEQFF.

The gene calls are TRBV19 and TRBJ2-1. The CDR3 is 15 residues long. From germline, CDR1 is LNHDA and CDR2 SQIVND (reference sequence). The CDR3 sequence is CASSIVIVSYNEQFF.

The gene calls are TRBV7-9 and TRBJ2-1; TCRdb's D gene call, TRBD1, goes unchecked for lack of DNA. Germline V CDR1 and CDR2: SEHNR, FQNEAQ (reference sequence). This CDR3 spans 14 amino acids. The chain's CDR3 is CASSLLAGTNEQFF.

The chain joins TRBV11-2 to TRBJ2-7. Germline V CDR1 and CDR2: SGHAT, FQNNGV. The CDR3 is 13 residues long. This CDR3 reads CAISPTHNYEQYF.

The chain carries TRBV12-3 or TRBV12-4 and TRBJ2-1; TCRdb's D gene call, TRBD1, goes unchecked for lack of DNA. The CDR3 totals 13 residues. CDR3 residues: CASSDRDFNEQFF.

The chain has TRBV7-9 and TRBJ2-5. This CDR3 comprises 13 residues. Germline CDR1 reads SEHNR; CDR2 reads FQNEAQ (reference sequence). The CDR3 loop reads CASSRAIQETQYF.

The chain combines TRBV15 with TRBJ1-4; TCRdb's D gene call, TRBD1, goes unchecked for lack of DNA. Germline V gene data show CDR1 as LNHNV and CDR2 as YYDKDF (reference sequence). The CDR3 sequence is 15 residues long. The CDR3 reads CATSSAKGANEKLFF.

The genes are TRBV27 and TRBJ2-1; TCRdb picks TRBD2, but there is no DNA to check that call. The CDR3 sequence is 15 residues long. CDR1 MNHEY and CDR2 SMNVEV come from the germline V gene (reference sequence). CDR3 protein: CASSLIQREDDEQFF.

This chain connects TRBV12-3 or TRBV12-4 to TRBJ2-3; absent DNA, TCRdb's TRBD1 call cannot be checked. This CDR3 is 15 amino acids long. CDR3 residues: CASSDGGGPKDTQYF.

This chain uses TRBV10-1 with TRBJ2-1; TCRdb picks TRBD1, but there is no DNA to check that call. The CDR3 is made up of 19 amino acids. Germline V gene lookup returns CDR1 WNHNN and CDR2 SYGVQD (reference sequence). The CDR3 protein is CASSEYPPSRVSSYNEQFF.

The chain is built from TRBV11-2 and TRBJ1-2. Germline V gene lookup returns CDR1 SGHAT and CDR2 FQNNGV. This CDR3 contains 15 residues. CDR3 loop: CASSLGGEYNYGYTF.

The V call is TRBV29-1, the J call TRBJ2-7; TCRdb proposes TRBD1, but this gene call is untestable without DNA. There are 14 residues in the CDR3. The germline CDR1 and CDR2 sequences are SQVTM and ANQGSEA. The CDR3 spells CSVEGDSDPYEQYF.

V usage is TRBV6-6 and J usage is TRBJ1-1. This CDR3 has 14 residues. CDR1 and CDR2 (germline): MNHNY, SVGAGI (reference sequence). The CDR3 sequence: CASSYELGNTEAFF.

This chain joins TRBV5-5 and TRBJ1-1; checking the TCRdb D call of TRBD1 is not possible without DNA. CDR1 is SGHKS and CDR2 is YYEKEE in the germline V gene (reference sequence). CDR3 size: 15 residues. CDR3 region: CASSWGGQFEPEAFF.

The J gene is TRBJ2-7, the V gene TRBV5-1; as DNA is missing, the TRBD1 call by TCRdb cannot be tested. The V gene's germline CDR1 is SGHRS and CDR2 YFSETQ. The CDR3 has 13 residues. The CDR3 spells CASSFDRDYEQYF.

The chain links TRBV4-1 to TRBJ2-5; TCRdb's D call, TRBD1, is unchecked because there is no DNA. The CDR3 is 15 amino acids. Germline V gene data show CDR1 as MGHRA and CDR2 as YSYEKL. The CDR3 region is CASSQEHREQETQYF.

The gene calls are TRBV15 and TRBJ1-1; TCRdb designates TRBD1, a call that cannot be tested without DNA. Per germline, CDR1 LNHNV and CDR2 YYDKDF (reference sequence). CDR3 length: 14 amino acids. The CDR3 is CATSRGGTGAEAFF.

This chain links TRBV7-9 with TRBJ2-3. The CDR3 loop spans 14 amino acids. The V gene's germline CDR1 is SEHNR and CDR2 FQNEAQ (reference sequence). The CDR3 sequence: CASSPPSRTDTQYF.